These 10 T cell receptor beta chains came from one sample sequenced in a study of naive CD8 T cells in extremely preterm neonates. Study-wide results and caveats: Compared with older groups, preterm CDR3s were shorter, with fewer N additions and less trimming.

For these TCRs, the target antigens are not known. Samples were taken at extremely preterm deliveries at roughly 22-28 weeks of gestation. TCRdb's table, derived via immunoSEQ multiplex PCR, lists solely in-frame clones and lacks some. The sample yields 20,000 or so clones, around 88% seen once. Sequencing used naive CD8+ T cells from cord blood. The receptor set was obtained from a boy who was born preterm.

The chain uses TRBV19 and TRBJ2-3; D unresolved. With 3 bases removed from V and 5 bases from J, the gap between germline ends came to 3 bases. The CDR3 spans 11 residues. Germline lookup yields CDR1 LNHDA and CDR2 SQIVND (reference sequence). In DNA, the CDR3 is TGTGCCAGTAGTATGGGAGATACGCAGTATTTT. It specifies CASSMGDTQYF.

CDR3 nucleotides: TGTGCCAGTAGTATAATGGGGGTCCCCTCCTACAATGAGCAGTTCTTC. This codes for CASSIMGVPSYNEQFF. The rearrangement uses TRBV19 and TRBJ2-1; D tentatively reads TRBD1 or TRBD2 (5 bases each). The CDR3 consists of 16 residues. Germline V gene lookup returns CDR1 LNHDA and CDR2 SQIVND (reference sequence). Deletions cut 2 bases from V and 0 bases from J, with 11 bases between.

This clone was observed a single time. The rearrangement joins TRBV9 to TRBJ2-2; 10 positions agree with TRBD1. V shed 0 bases and J 4 bases; nucleotides not matched to a gene: 0. CDR3 length: 15 residues. Germline CDR1 reads SGDLS; CDR2 reads YYNGEE. CDR3 in amino acids: CASSVGQGATGELFF. The CDR3 DNA reads as TGTGCCAGCAGCGTAGGACAGGGGGCCACCGGGGAGCTGTTTTTT.

With regard to this clone: Other DNA sequences from this sample encode an identical CDR3 as well. The V gene is TRBV27, the J gene TRBJ1-6, with D perhaps matching TRBD1 (5 bases). The CDR3 consists of 14 residues. Looked up from germline, CDR1 is MNHEY and CDR2 is SMNVEV (reference sequence). V was clipped by 2 bases and J by 4 bases, with 6 bases between them. CDR3 loop: CASSLQGYNSPLHF. Written as DNA, the CDR3 is TGTGCCAGCAGTTTACAGGGATATAATTCACCCCTCCACTTT.

This clone was seen a single time. The chain recombines TRBV10-3 with TRBJ1-6; perhaps TRBD1 as D (5 bases). The germline CDR1 and CDR2 sequences are ENHRY and SYGVKD. This CDR3 spans 13 amino acids. Between the trimmed V and J ends, which lost 10 bases and 0 bases, there was a span of 7 bases. The CDR3 spells CATGSSYNSPLHF. The CDR3, as DNA: TGTGCCACAGGGAGCTCCTATAATTCACCCCTCCACTTT.

This rearrangement joins TRBV29-1 to TRBJ1-2; D is uncertain. CDR1 and CDR2 from the germline V gene are SQVTM and ANQGSEA. The CDR3 is 12 amino acids. Trimming pared 5 bases from V and 7 bases from J, leaving 14 bases between. The CDR3 region is CSVWTWEGGYTF. In DNA form, the CDR3 reads TGCAGCGTTTGGACCTGGGAGGGTGGCTACACCTTC.

J is TRBJ2-7 and V is TRBV29-1, with no clear D. With 3 bases removed from V and 0 bases from J, the gap between germline ends came to 9 bases. CDR3 size: 13 residues. The V gene's germline CDR1 is SQVTM and CDR2 ANQGSEA. CDR3 DNA sequence: TGCAGCGTTGAGGACCGAAGCTCCTACGAGCAGTACTTC. Translating it yields CSVEDRSSYEQYF.

Here the CDR3 reads CASSIDLQGGFYGYTF. DNA for the CDR3: TGTGCCAGTAGTATAGATTTACAGGGGGGCTTCTATGGCTACACCTTC. The rearrangement uses TRBV19 and TRBJ1-2; the match to TRBD1 covers 8 bases. The CDR3 length is 16 residues. Germline values: CDR1 LNHDA, CDR2 SQIVND (reference sequence). J was trimmed by 4 bases and V by 0 bases; bases with no gene match: 7.

The rearrangement links TRBV5-1 to TRBJ2-3; 7 positions match TRBD1. There are 15 residues in the CDR3. V lost 4 bases and J lost 2; bases outside the gene matches: 7. The germline V gene has CDR1 SGHRS and CDR2 YFSETQ. The CDR3 reads CASSLRDSLTDTQYF. DNA of the CDR3: TGCGCCAGCAGCCTCCGGGACAGCCTCACAGATACGCAGTATTTT.

The chain combines TRBV9 with TRBJ2-7; a possible D gene is TRBD2 (6 bases). Germline-derived CDR1 and CDR2 are SGDLS and YYNGEE. The length of the CDR3 is 15 residues. V dropped 3 bases and J dropped 2 bases, with 15 bases sitting between them. CDR3 sequence (DNA): TGTGCCAGCAGCGGAGGCGGGGTCTCCCCCTACGAGCAGTACTTC. It codes for CASSGGGVSPYEQYF.